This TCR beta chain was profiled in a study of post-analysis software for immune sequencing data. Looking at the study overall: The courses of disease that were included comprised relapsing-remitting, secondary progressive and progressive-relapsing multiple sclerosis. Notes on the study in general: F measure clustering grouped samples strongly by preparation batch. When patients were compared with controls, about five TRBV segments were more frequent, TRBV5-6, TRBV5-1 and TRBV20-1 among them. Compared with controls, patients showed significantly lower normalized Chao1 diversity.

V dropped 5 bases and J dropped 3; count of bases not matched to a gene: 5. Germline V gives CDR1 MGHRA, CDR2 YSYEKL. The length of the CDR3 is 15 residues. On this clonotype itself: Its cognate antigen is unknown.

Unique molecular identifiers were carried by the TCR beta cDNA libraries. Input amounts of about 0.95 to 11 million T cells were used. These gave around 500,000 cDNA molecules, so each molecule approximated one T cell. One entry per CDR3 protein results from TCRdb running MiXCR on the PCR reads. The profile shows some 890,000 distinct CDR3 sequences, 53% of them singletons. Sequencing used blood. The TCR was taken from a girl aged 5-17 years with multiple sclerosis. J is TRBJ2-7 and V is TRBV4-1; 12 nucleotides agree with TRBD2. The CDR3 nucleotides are TGCGCCAGCAGCGAAGGGACTAGCGGGTACTACGAGCAGTACTTC. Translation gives CASSEGTSGYYEQYF.